These T cell receptor beta chains were read from a single sample in a study of OX40 agonist ivuxolimab in advanced cancers. Some clones are missing from TCRdb's copy, which holds only in-frame ones; the method was immunoSEQ multiplex PCR. Of some 70,000 clones listed, 86% were seen once; the top ten hold roughly 8.2%. The sequenced sample was CD4+ or CD8+ T cells sorted from blood, obtained in a trial of the OX40 agonist ivuxolimab. These receptors were taken from an adult with an advanced solid tumor such as melanoma, head and neck, liver or kidney cancer. The CDR3 runs from the conserved cysteine through the conserved F or W. Each record gives: V gene, CDR3 protein.

v_call: TRBV4-1
cdr3_aa: CASSQDVGTAYGYTF

v_call: TRBV5-1
cdr3_aa: CASTDPGGSTEAFF

v_call: TRBV19
cdr3_aa: CASSIGTGVNTGELFF

v_call: TRBV2
cdr3_aa: CASSDTRDQPQHF

v_call: TRBV5-1
cdr3_aa: CASRQVDTEAFF

v_call: TRBV19
cdr3_aa: CASSIEPRYEQYF

v_call: TRBV7-3
cdr3_aa: CASSLNHGVQGYTF

v_call: TRBV6-1
cdr3_aa: CASRSGTPEQYF

v_call: TRBV2
cdr3_aa: CASSERAYGQPQHF

v_call: TRBV6-6
cdr3_aa: CACQPRQGDLALGYTF

v_call: TRBV5-1
cdr3_aa: CASSSTSGLQETQYF

v_call: TRBV5-1
cdr3_aa: CASSWASGATNTGELFF

v_call: TRBV9
cdr3_aa: CASSPQPAPDYEQYF

v_call: TRBV5-1
cdr3_aa: CASSLPGGGNTEAFF

v_call: TRBV16
cdr3_aa: CASSQGNTGELFF

v_call: TRBV18
cdr3_aa: CASSPPADLYEQYF

v_call: TRBV10-3
cdr3_aa: CATLLGTGPSEQYF

v_call: TRBV4-1
cdr3_aa: CASSQEGRDYEQYF

v_call: TRBV19
cdr3_aa: CASTNRQGVYNEQFF

v_call: TRBV27
cdr3_aa: CASSLKSRGPADTQYF

v_call: TRBV6-6
cdr3_aa: CASIDLGQGRSPLHF

v_call: TRBV27
cdr3_aa: CASSLRLGTNEKLFF

v_call: TRBV19
cdr3_aa: CASSIQDEQFF

v_call: TRBV29-1
cdr3_aa: CSVSPGLQRAYGYTF

v_call: TRBV5-1
cdr3_aa: CASSINPGGSETLHF

v_call: TRBV21-1
cdr3_aa: CARPRRRGVYNYEQYF

v_call: TRBV4-2
cdr3_aa: CASSQIQGPANYGYTF

v_call: TRBV18
cdr3_aa: CASSPGPARIEKLFF

v_call: TRBV5-6
cdr3_aa: CASSLRNWDQPQHF

v_call: TRBV29-1
cdr3_aa: CSGGSGNTEAFF

v_call: TRBV7-2
cdr3_aa: CASSFWTAGELFF

v_call: TRBV2
cdr3_aa: CASSEQGGEDTQYF

v_call: TRBV5-1
cdr3_aa: CASSLERYTDTQYF

v_call: TRBV6-5
cdr3_aa: CASSSDGETQYF

v_call: TRBV19
cdr3_aa: CASSILEQHNQPQHF

v_call: TRBV7-9
cdr3_aa: CASSFYRPTNEKLFF

v_call: TRBV7-2
cdr3_aa: CASSLLPSLSYEQYF

v_call: TRBV9
cdr3_aa: CASSVGYGYTF

v_call: TRBV5-1
cdr3_aa: CASSLGDRLYQETQYF

v_call: TRBV30
cdr3_aa: CAWSKGQGIYNEQFF

v_call: TRBV5-6
cdr3_aa: CASSPDRGRGEKLFF

v_call: TRBV5-6
cdr3_aa: CASSLAGQQAFF

v_call: TRBV5-5
cdr3_aa: CASSSIRDRGLETQYF

v_call: TRBV30
cdr3_aa: CAWGRTNGPQHF

v_call: TRBV11-2
cdr3_aa: CASSLLLAKNIQYF

v_call: TRBV5-1
cdr3_aa: CASSPQRTVVHEQYF

v_call: TRBV4-1
cdr3_aa: CASSQAAAFEAFF

v_call: TRBV7-9
cdr3_aa: CASSQGGFSNQPQHF

v_call: TRBV19
cdr3_aa: CASSNVRTGGYEQYF

v_call: TRBV5-1
cdr3_aa: CASSLLDRNKNIQYF

v_call: TRBV5-8
cdr3_aa: CASPAGSDQPQHF

v_call: TRBV5-5
cdr3_aa: CASSPGQAPTKYYGYTF